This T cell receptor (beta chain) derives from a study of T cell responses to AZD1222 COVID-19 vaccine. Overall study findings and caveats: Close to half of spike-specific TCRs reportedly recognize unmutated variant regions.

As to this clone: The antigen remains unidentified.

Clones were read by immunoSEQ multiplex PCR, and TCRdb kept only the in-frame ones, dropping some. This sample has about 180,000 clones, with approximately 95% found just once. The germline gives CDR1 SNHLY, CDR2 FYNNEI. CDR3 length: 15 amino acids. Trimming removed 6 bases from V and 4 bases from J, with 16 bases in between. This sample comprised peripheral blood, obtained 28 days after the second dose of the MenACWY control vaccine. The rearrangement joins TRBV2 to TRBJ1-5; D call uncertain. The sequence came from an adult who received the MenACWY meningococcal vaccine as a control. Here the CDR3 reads CASSLLPEVNQPQHF. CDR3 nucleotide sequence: TGTGCCAGCAGCCTCCTCCCAGAGGTTAATCAGCCCCAGCATTTT.